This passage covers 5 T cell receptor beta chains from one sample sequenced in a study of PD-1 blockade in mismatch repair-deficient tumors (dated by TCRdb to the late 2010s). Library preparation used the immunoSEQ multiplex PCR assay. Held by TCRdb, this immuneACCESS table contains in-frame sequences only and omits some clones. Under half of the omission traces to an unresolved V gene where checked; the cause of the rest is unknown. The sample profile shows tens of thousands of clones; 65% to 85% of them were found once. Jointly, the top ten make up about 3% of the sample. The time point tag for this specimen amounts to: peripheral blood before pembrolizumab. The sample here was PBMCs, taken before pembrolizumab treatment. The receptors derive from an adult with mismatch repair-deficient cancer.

The CDR3 region is CASSSGLAAYTDTQYF. The CDR3 region has the DNA TGTGCCAGCAGTTCGGGACTAGCGGCTTACACAGATACGCAGTATTTT. The chain joins TRBV27 to TRBJ2-3; 11 positions agree with TRBD2. In germline, CDR1 is MNHEY, CDR2 SMNVEV (reference sequence). CDR3 size: 16 residues. With 4 bases clipped from V and 2 bases from J, the junction kept 5 bases outside the gene matches.

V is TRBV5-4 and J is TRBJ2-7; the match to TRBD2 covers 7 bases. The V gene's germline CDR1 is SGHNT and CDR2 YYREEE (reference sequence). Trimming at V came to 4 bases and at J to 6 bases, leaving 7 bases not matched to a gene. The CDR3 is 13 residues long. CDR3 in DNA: TGTGCCAGCAGCGCAGGACTAGTCAGCGAGCAGTACTTC. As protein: CASSAGLVSEQYF.

CDR3 DNA sequence: TGTGCCAGCTCAGCGGGAGTGGGGGACTACGAGCAGTACTTC. It specifies CASSAGVGDYEQYF. The V call is TRBV18, the J call TRBJ2-7; 7 nucleotides agree with TRBD2. The length of the CDR3 is 14 residues. Germline trimming cut 5 bases from V and 3 bases from J; bases unmatched to any gene: 7. Germline CDR1 reads KGHSH; CDR2 reads LQKENI. Variable domain in full (rest from reference TRBV18 and TRBJ2-7): NAGVMQNPRHLVRRRGQEARLRCSPMKGHSHVYWYRQLPEEGLKFMVYLQKENIIDESGMPKERFSAEFPKEGPSILRIQQVVRGDSAAYFCASSAGVGDYEQYFGPGTRLTVT.

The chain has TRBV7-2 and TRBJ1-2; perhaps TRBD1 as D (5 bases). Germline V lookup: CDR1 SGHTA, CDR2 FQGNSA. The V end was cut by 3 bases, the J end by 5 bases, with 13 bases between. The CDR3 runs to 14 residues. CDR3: CASSFPGLRYGYTF. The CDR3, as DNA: TGTGCCAGCAGCTTCCCAGGGTTGAGGTATGGCTACACCTTC. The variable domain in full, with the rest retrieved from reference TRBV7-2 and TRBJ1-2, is GAGVSQSPSNKVTEKGKDVELRCDPISGHTALYWYRQSLGQGLEFLIYFQGNSAPDKSGLPSDRFSAERTGGSVSTLTIQRTQQEDSAVYLCASSFPGLRYGYTFGSGTRLTVV.

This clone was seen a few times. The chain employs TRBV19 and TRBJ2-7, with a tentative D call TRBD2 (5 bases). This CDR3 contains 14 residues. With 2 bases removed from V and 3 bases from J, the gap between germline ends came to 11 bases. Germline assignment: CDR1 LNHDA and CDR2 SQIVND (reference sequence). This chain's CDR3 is CASSIKSGGYEQYF. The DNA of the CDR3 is TGTGCCAGTAGTATAAAATCCGGAGGCTACGAGCAGTACTTC.